These 20 T cell receptor beta chains originate from one sample sequenced in a study of CD8+CD57+ T cells in acquired aplastic anemia (dated by TCRdb to the late 2010s). Sequencer: Illumina HiSeq 2000. Genomic DNA was used as template for profiling of TCR beta VDJ combinations and CDR3 sequences. Clones were called with MiXCR by TCRdb after fastp trimmed the public reads at Q25, and only in-frame beta chains were retained. Entries that share a CDR3 protein sequence are merged under the most common genes and DNA. The sample has about 130,000 distinct CDR3 sequences on record, around 48% of them singletons. The ten largest clones take up roughly 2.6% of the sample. Sequenced sample: sorted CD4+, CD8+, or CD8+CD57+ T cells (not recorded which) from PBMCs. Receptors originate from a human donor in good health, serving as a control.

This clonotype was counted many times. V is TRBV3-1 and J is TRBJ2-7; D perhaps matches TRBD2 (6 bases). Germline V lookup: CDR1 LGHDT, CDR2 YNNKEL (reference sequence). The CDR3 covers 15 residues. Trimming removed 0 bases at V and 0 bases at J, with 9 bases between. CDR3 in DNA: TGTGCCAGCAGCCAAGACTGGCGGGGCTCCTACGAGCAGTACTTC. This sequence encodes CASSQDWRGSYEQYF.

J is TRBJ1-2 and V is TRBV10-3, with D perhaps matching TRBD1 (6 bases). Germline loops: CDR1 ENHRY, CDR2 SYGVKD. The CDR3 totals 14 residues. V was cut by 4 bases and J by 3 bases, with 12 bases left in between. CDR3 coding DNA: TGTGCCATCAGTGGGACAGACTATTACTATGGCTACACCTTC. Translation: CAISGTDYYYGYTF.

This chain joins TRBV24-1 and TRBJ1-4; D gene uncertain. Germline V CDR1 and CDR2: KGHDR, SFDVKD. The CDR3 sequence is 14 residues long. V lost 4 bases to trimming and J lost 8 bases, with 13 bases between them. In DNA form, the CDR3 reads TGTGCCACCAGTGACGCTGGGGTGCCGGAAAAACTGTTTTTT. This sequence encodes CATSDAGVPEKLFF.

This chain links TRBV25-1 with TRBJ2-4; D call uncertain. This CDR3 contains 18 residues. Between the trimmed V and J ends, which lost 1 base and 10 bases, there was a span of 26 bases. Germline V gives CDR1 MGHDK, CDR2 SYGVNS. Here the CDR3 DNA reads TGTGCCAGCAGTGAATTACATGTTGATGGCCTCGAAACCCCAATTCAGTACTTC. Its protein product is CASSELHVDGLETPIQYF.

This clonotype is a singleton in its sample. This chain links TRBV2 with TRBJ2-3; TRBD2 aligns across 8 bases. Losses at the gene ends were 6 bases for V and 3 bases for J; bases not matched to a gene: 8. The CDR3 has 15 residues. Germline V gene lookup returns CDR1 SNHLY and CDR2 FYNNEI. The CDR3 loop reads CASSAGTRRTDTQYF. CDR3 sequence (DNA): TGTGCCAGCAGCGCCGGGACTAGGCGTACAGATACGCAGTATTTT.

This clonotype has a count of ten or more. This chain uses TRBV7-9 with TRBJ2-7, with TRBD1 matching 8 bases. This CDR3 comprises 16 residues. Germline V CDR1 and CDR2: SEHNR, FQNEAQ (reference sequence). J lost 4 bases, V lost 4 bases, and 12 bases had no gene match. The CDR3 spells CASSSPTTGERYEQYF. The DNA for the CDR3 is TGTGCCAGCAGCTCTCCTACGACAGGGGAGAGGTACGAGCAGTACTTC.

This clonotype was seen at least ten times. The V gene is TRBV6-1, the J gene TRBJ2-6, with D possibly matching TRBD2 (6 bases). The CDR3 is 15 residues long. Trimming pared 5 bases from V and 4 bases from J, leaving 12 bases between. From germline, CDR1 is MNHNS and CDR2 SASEGT. This CDR3 reads CASSWRLAGANVLTF. The CDR3 nucleotides are TGTGCCAGCAGTTGGCGGCTAGCGGGGGCCAACGTCCTGACTTTC.

This clonotype was seen at least ten times. CDR3 region: CASSVWGAPGELFF. CDR3 nucleotide sequence: TGTGCCAGCAGCGTATGGGGGGCTCCCGGGGAGCTGTTTTTT. The chain joins TRBV9 to TRBJ2-2; TRBD1 or TRBD2 may be the D gene (6 bases each). Trimming cost V 1 base and J 6 bases, with 10 bases left between them. CDR3 size: 14 residues. Per germline, CDR1 SGDLS and CDR2 YYNGEE. The entire variable domain, with the rest obtained from reference TRBV9 and TRBJ2-2, is as follows: DSGVTQTPKHLITATGQRVTLRCSPRSGDLSVYWYQQSLDQGLQFLIQYYNGEERAKGNILERFSAQQFPDLHSELNLSSLELGDSALYFCASSVWGAPGELFFGEGSRLTVL.

Details on this clonotype: This may be a read error: a much more frequent sequence differs by one nucleotide. The genes are TRBV5-1 and TRBJ1-2; 7 positions match TRBD1. The CDR3 length is 14 residues. Germline V gene sequence: CDR1 SGHRS, CDR2 YFSETQ. Germline trimming cut 5 bases from V and 3 bases from J; bases unmatched to any gene: 7. In nucleotides, the CDR3 is TGCGCCAGCAGAAAGGGACAGATGGACTATGGCTACACCTTC. Protein product: CASRKGQMDYGYTF.

This clonotype was counted at least ten times. At one boundary the junction diverges from the germline segment, which might be a read error. The chain uses TRBV9 and TRBJ2-7; TRBD1 is a possible D gene (5 bases). The CDR3 length is 13 residues. Per the germline V gene, CDR1 is SGDLS and CDR2 is YYNGEE. The CDR3 region is CASSIRTSSEQYF. The CDR3 DNA sequence: TGTGCCAGCAGCATAAGGACATCCTCCGAGCAGTACTTC.

As concerns this clonotype: This CDR3 fails to terminate in the conserved phenylalanine or tryptophan, so it likely reflects a read error. The genes are TRBV6-1 and TRBJ1-6, with D possibly being TRBD1 (6 bases). The germline V and J ends were trimmed by 8 bases and 8 bases, with 16 bases remaining between them. Germline-derived CDR1 and CDR2 are MNHNS and SASEGT. The CDR3 extends over 14 amino acids. The CDR3 protein is CASQPGAGDSPLHL. The CDR3 DNA reads TGTGCCAGCCAACCAGGGGCAGGGGATTCACCCCTCCACCTT.

The chain's CDR3 is CSADTSGGAGNSPLHF. The CDR3 DNA reads TGCAGTGCTGATACTAGCGGGGGCGCGGGTAATTCACCCCTCCACTTT. This sequence joins TRBV20-1 and TRBJ1-6, with D perhaps matching TRBD1 (6 bases). Trimming removed 5 bases at V and 6 bases at J, with 20 bases between. Germline CDR1 and CDR2: DFQATT and SNEGSKA (reference sequence). The length of the CDR3 is 16 residues.

The V gene is TRBV29-1, the J gene TRBJ2-1; 8 positions agree with TRBD2. Germline CDR1 SQVTM, CDR2 ANQGSEA. The CDR3 consists of 13 residues. J was trimmed by 6 bases and V by 5 bases; bases with no gene match: 6. CDR3 nucleotides: TGCAGCGTTCGGACCGGGGGGGCCAATGAGCAGTTCTTC. Protein product: CSVRTGGANEQFF.

This chain connects TRBV7-9 to TRBJ2-6, with D perhaps given as TRBD1 or TRBD2 (5 bases each). The V end lost 1 base, the J end lost 4 bases, and 8 bases lay between the germline ends. The CDR3 length is 15 residues. Germline V gene data show CDR1 as SEHNR and CDR2 as FQNEAQ (reference sequence). CDR3 DNA: TGTGCCAGCAGCTTAGTTTGGGGGGGGGCCAACGTCCTGACTTTC. It specifies CASSLVWGGANVLTF.

In its sample, this clonotype was seen many times. This sequence joins TRBV5-6 and TRBJ2-6; maybe TRBD1 (6 bases). The CDR3 extends over 18 amino acids. The V gene lost 0 bases and the J gene lost 0 bases, with 13 bases spanning the gap. The germline CDR1 and CDR2 sequences are SGHDT and YYEEEE. CDR3 protein: CASSLEGVGRSGANVLTF. In DNA, the CDR3 is TGTGCCAGCAGCTTGGAGGGGGTGGGCCGCTCTGGGGCCAACGTCCTGACTTTC. The entire variable domain, with the rest obtained from reference TRBV5-6 and TRBJ2-6, is as follows: DAGVTQSPTHLIKTRGQQVTLRCSPKSGHDTVSWYQQALGQGPQFIFQYYEEEERQRGNFPDRFSGHQFPNYSSELNVNALLLGDSALYLCASSLEGVGRSGANVLTFGAGSRLTVL.

This sequence joins TRBV24-1 and TRBJ2-5; 7 bases map to TRBD1. The CDR3 runs 16 residues. Germline CDR1 reads KGHDR; CDR2 reads SFDVKD. V trimming: 3 bases; J trimming: 5 bases; junction bases outside the gene matches: 11. The CDR3 nucleotides are TGTGCCACCAGTGATAACCAACCGACAGGGTTGGAGACCCAGTACTTC. Its translation is CATSDNQPTGLETQYF.

The gene calls are TRBV20-1 and TRBJ2-3; 11 nucleotides align to TRBD2. The CDR3 spans 15 residues. Germline assignment: CDR1 DFQATT and CDR2 SNEGSKA (reference sequence). With V trimmed by 5 bases and J by 2 bases, 6 bases remained unmatched. The CDR3 DNA reads TGCAGTGCTGAGACTAGCGGGGCCTACACAGATACGCAGTATTTT. It codes for CSAETSGAYTDTQYF.

The genes are TRBV7-3 and TRBJ2-3, with 12 bases fitting TRBD2. CDR3 size: 15 residues. The V gene's germline CDR1 is SGHTA and CDR2 FQGTGA. The junction had 6 bases not matched to a gene; V was cut back by 6 bases and J by 5 bases. The CDR3 region has the DNA TGTGCCAGCAGTCGAGGACTAGCGGGACGAGATACGCAGTATTTT. Residues: CASSRGLAGRDTQYF.

The chain combines TRBV7-3 with TRBJ2-7, with 9 bases identical to TRBD2. Germline V CDR1 and CDR2: SGHTA, FQGTGA. The CDR3 consists of 14 residues. Trimming removed 0 bases from V and 6 bases from J; junction bases left unmatched: 3. This CDR3 is CASSLTSGSAEQYF. The CDR3, as DNA: TGTGCCAGCAGCTTAACTAGCGGGAGTGCCGAGCAGTACTTC.

This clonotype was counted at least ten times. The chain employs TRBV7-3 and TRBJ1-2; no reliable D call. Trimming shortened V by 3 bases and J by 7 bases, and 12 bases separated the two germline ends. The CDR3 is 13 amino acids. In germline, CDR1 is SGHTA, CDR2 FQGTGA. Here the CDR3 reads CASSFGPKGGYTF. CDR3 bases: TGTGCCAGCAGCTTTGGTCCCAAAGGTGGCTACACCTTC.